Below, 18 T cell receptor beta chains from the same sample are listed, as sequenced in a study of T cell responses to AZD1222 COVID-19 vaccine. The assay was immunoSEQ multiplex PCR, and TCRdb's table has in-frame clones only and misses some. This table holds roughly 130,000 clones, over 85% found once. This specimen was peripheral blood, taken on day 0 of AZD1222 vaccination. These receptors all stem from an adult in good health.

This clone was seen only a few times. The chain couples TRBV11-3 to TRBJ1-3; TRBD1 is a possible D gene (6 bases). V dropped 5 bases and J dropped 2 bases, with 13 bases sitting between them. CDR3 length: 15 residues. Germline values: CDR1 SGHNT, CDR2 YENEEA. For the CDR3, the DNA is TGTGCCAGCAGCCTAACAACAGGGCCTGGAAACACCATATATTTT. Amino acid sequence: CASSLTTGPGNTIYF.

The V and J genes are TRBV7-2 and TRBJ2-1, with D possibly called TRBD1 or TRBD2 (7 bases each). Between the trimmed V and J ends, which lost 3 bases and 4 bases, there was a span of 19 bases. CDR1 is SGHTA and CDR2 is FQGNSA in the germline V gene. This CDR3 spans 17 amino acids. The CDR3 DNA reads as TGTGCCAGCAGCTTCAGGGGGGGCCTTAACCGGTACAATGAGCAGTTCTTC. Its translation: CASSFRGGLNRYNEQFF. Variable domain in full (rest from reference TRBV7-2 and TRBJ2-1): GAGVSQSPSNKVTEKGKDVELRCDPISGHTALYWYRQSLGQGLEFLIYFQGNSAPDKSGLPSDRFSAERTGGSVSTLTIQRTQQEDSAVYLCASSFRGGLNRYNEQFFGPGTRLTVL.

This sequence joins TRBV4-2 and TRBJ1-1; D is unclear. The germline CDR1 and CDR2 sequences are LGHNA and YNFKEQ. Trimming left V 0 bases short and J 1 base short, with 3 bases between. CDR3 length: 13 residues. CDR3 coding DNA: TGTGCCAGCAGCCAAGATGAGAACACTGAAGCTTTCTTT. The encoded protein is CASSQDENTEAFF.

The chain recombines TRBV7-9 with TRBJ2-7; 7 bases line up with TRBD2. The V gene end was trimmed by 1 base and the J gene end by 3 bases; junction bases not matched to a gene: 0. The CDR3 length is 13 residues. Per the germline V gene, CDR1 is SEHNR and CDR2 is FQNEAQ (reference sequence). The CDR3 loop reads CASSLVAGYEQYF. The CDR3 DNA reads TGTGCCAGCAGCTTAGTAGCGGGCTACGAGCAGTACTTC.

The rearrangement uses TRBV6-1 and TRBJ1-5; no reliable D call. V lost 1 base and J 4 bases, leaving 5 bases between the germline ends. CDR1 is MNHNS, CDR2 SASEGT, per germline. The CDR3 is made up of 13 amino acids. The CDR3 nucleotides are TGTGCCAGCAGTGAAGGGAAGAATCAGCCCCAGCATTTT. Its translation: CASSEGKNQPQHF.

The chain links TRBV11-2 to TRBJ2-1; 8 bases agree with TRBD2. From germline, CDR1 is SGHAT and CDR2 FQNNGV. The CDR3 has 17 residues. Trimming cost V 1 base and J 8 bases; bases outside gene matches: 13. CDR3 DNA sequence: TGTGCCAGCAGCTTAGTTCTGCGGGAGGCCCTTTGGGATGAGCAGTTCTTC. Translating gives CASSLVLREALWDEQFF.

A single count supports this clone. The chain carries TRBV29-1 and TRBJ2-3; tentative D call: TRBD1 (5 bases). There are 14 residues in the CDR3. Germline V gene sequence: CDR1 SQVTM, CDR2 ANQGSEA. The V end was cut by 2 bases, the J end by 1 base, with 10 bases between. CDR3: CSVEIRQRTDTQYF. CDR3 in DNA: TGCAGCGTTGAAATAAGACAGCGCACAGATACGCAGTATTTT.

Concerning this clone: One end of the junction fails to match germline, which may point to a read error. This chain connects TRBV7-8 to TRBJ1-1, with unresolved D. The CDR3 totals 8 residues. Germline V lookup: CDR1 SGHVS, CDR2 FQNEAQ. In DNA form, the CDR3 reads TGTGCCAGCAGCCTCCTAATCTTT. It encodes CASSLLIF.

The chain links TRBV30 to TRBJ2-1; D possibly corresponds to TRBD2 (7 bases). CDR1 GTSNPN and CDR2 SVGIG come from the germline V gene (reference sequence). The V and J ends lost 1 base and 3 bases respectively, with 10 bases between them. This CDR3 contains 14 residues. The CDR3 DNA sequence: TGTGCCTGGAGTGGGGGAGGGGGCTACAATGAGCAGTTCTTC. Amino acid sequence: CAWSGGGGYNEQFF.

The chain couples TRBV15 to TRBJ1-2, with a weak D call TRBD1 (5 bases). V was shortened by 5 bases and J by 6 bases, with 19 bases between the two germline ends. Germline-derived CDR1 and CDR2 are LNHNV and YYDKDF (reference sequence). There are 15 residues in the CDR3. CDR3 amino acids: CATSADRGGGDGYTF. The CDR3 DNA reads as TGTGCCACCAGCGCCGATCGTGGGGGGGGTGATGGCTACACCTTC.

The chain carries TRBV28 and TRBJ1-3; D is perhaps TRBD1 (6 bases). Germline assignment: CDR1 MDHEN and CDR2 SYDVKM. The V gene lost 6 bases and the J gene lost 4 bases, with 28 bases spanning the gap. This CDR3 spans 19 amino acids. The CDR3 region has the DNA TGTGCCAGCAGCGCCCGAGGGGGGCGGCGAAGCTCGGGGGGAAACACCATATATTTT. This encodes CASSARGGRRSSGGNTIYF.

The chain uses TRBV14 and TRBJ2-2; D is undetermined. This CDR3 has 15 amino acids. Per the germline V gene, CDR1 is SGHDN and CDR2 is FVKESK. The V end was cut by 1 base, the J end by 1 base, with 7 bases between. The CDR3 DNA reads TGTGCCAGCAGCCAAGTTGGGCTGAACACCGGGGAGCTGTTTTTT. Its protein is CASSQVGLNTGELFF.

The rearrangement links TRBV7-3 to TRBJ2-3; TRBD2 matches 8 bases. Germline assignment: CDR1 SGHTA and CDR2 FQGTGA. J lost 3 bases, V lost 4 bases, and 3 bases had no gene match. The CDR3 has 14 residues. The CDR3 region has the DNA TGTGCCAGCAGCTCTATAGCGGGAACAGATACGCAGTATTTT. This encodes CASSSIAGTDTQYF.

This chain links TRBV9 with TRBJ2-7, with 10 positions matching TRBD2. The V gene end was trimmed by 0 bases and the J gene end by 5 bases; junction bases not matched to a gene: 5. The CDR3 is 15 amino acids. Germline CDR1 reads SGDLS; CDR2 reads YYNGEE. The CDR3 coding sequence is TGTGCCAGCAGCGTAGCGAGCGGGAGGGGAGACGAGCAGTACTTC. Translated: CASSVASGRGDEQYF.

This clone was picked up a small number of times. The genes are TRBV10-3 and TRBJ1-1, with unresolved D. The CDR3 is made up of 14 amino acids. Germline values: CDR1 ENHRY, CDR2 SYGVKD. With 10 bases removed from V and 0 bases from J, the gap between germline ends came to 15 bases. CDR3 region: CATNRRHMNTEAFF. The CDR3 bases are TGTGCCACCAACCGGCGACATATGAACACTGAAGCTTTCTTT.

This clone turned up a few times. The CDR3 DNA sequence: TGTGCCAGCAGTGACTCGAAATCAGGAGGGGGCAATGAGCAGTTCTTC. It specifies CASSDSKSGGGNEQFF. V and J are TRBV6-4 and TRBJ2-1; D might be TRBD1 or TRBD2, each matching 6 bases. Germline CDR1 MRHNA, CDR2 SNTAGT. The CDR3 has 16 residues. With 0 bases removed from V and 6 bases from J, the gap between germline ends came to 15 bases.

The rearrangement links TRBV18 to TRBJ2-1; D remains unclear. This CDR3 contains 16 residues. V was trimmed by 8 bases and J by 3 bases, leaving 20 bases between them. Germline values: CDR1 KGHSH, CDR2 LQKENI. The DNA for the CDR3 is TGTGCCAGCACGACTTCTAACGGCCAATACTACAATGAGCAGTTCTTC. Encoded protein: CASTTSNGQYYNEQFF.

This clone was recorded once. Relative to the germline gene, one junction end is altered; a read error may explain this. The rearrangement uses TRBV2 and TRBJ2-7; unclear D gene. The CDR3 has 13 residues. The V gene's germline CDR1 is SNHLY and CDR2 FYNNEI. CDR3: CASREDGAYEQYF. The DNA for the CDR3 is TGTGCCAGCAGAGAAGACGGCGCATACGAGCAGTACTTC.